This TCR beta chain was retrieved from a study of beta chain features in type 1 diabetes. As for the study in general: Cell yields, age and gender were similar between patients and healthy donors.

The study's findings and limits: Shortening of TCRB CDR3s, moderate but significant, appeared in all four CD4+ subsets of Type 1 diabetes patients. In these data, an HLA type influence on TCRB rearrangement remained unresolved.

Germline lookup yields CDR1 SNHLY and CDR2 FYNNEI. After removal of 8 bases from V and 4 bases from J, the junction contained 6 bases not matched to a gene. This CDR3 is built from 13 residues. Sorting that relied on CD45RO/CCR7/CD25/CD127/CD95/CD27 yielded CD4+ naive, central memory, regulatory and stem cell-like memory cells. The study reverse transcribed the entire isolated RNA, so it sequenced expressed TCRB transcripts. TCRdb's copy holds only in-frame clones and misses some; the assay was immunoSEQ multiplex PCR. The data show under 70,000 clones, roughly 63% seen once. To note about this clone: The antigen is not known.

The sequenced sample consisted of stem cell memory CD4+ T cells from blood. This receptor was obtained from a woman younger than 45 with type 1 diabetes. The chain recombines TRBV2 with TRBJ2-5; 8 positions agree with TRBD2. CDR3 protein: CASALAGGETQYF. The CDR3 nucleotides are TGTGCCAGCGCGTTGGCGGGGGGAGAGACCCAGTACTTC.